This TCR beta chain was captured by sequencing in a study of T cell changes during pregnancy in multiple sclerosis. Germline CDR1 and CDR2: SGHRS and YFSETQ. CDR3 length equals 14 residues. After removal of 4 bases from V and 4 bases from J, the junction contained 5 bases not matched to a gene. Repertoires were generated with immunoSEQ multiplex PCR, while TCRdb's copy carries only in-frame clones and drops some. The sample has some 99,000 clones; about 90% are singletons. Here the sequenced sample was peripheral blood, taken after pregnancy. The chain carries TRBV5-1 and TRBJ2-3; 8 nucleotides align to TRBD2. This clonotype was obtained from a female donor in good health, enrolled as a control in a pregnancy study. The CDR3 DNA reads as TGCGCCAGCAGCATAGCGGGATTCGCAGATACGCAGTATTTT. The encoded protein is CASSIAGFADTQYF. Full variable domain (outside the CDR3, taken from reference TRBV5-1 and TRBJ2-3): KAGVTQTPRYLIKTRGQQVTLSCSPISGHRSVSWYQQTPGQGLQFLFEYFSETQRNKGNFPGRFSGRQFSNSRSEMNVSTLELGDSALYLCASSIAGFADTQYFGPGTRLTVL.